This T cell receptor beta chain was observed in a study of T cells expressing NK-cell markers. The germline V gene has CDR1 SGHRS and CDR2 YFSETQ. CDR3 length equals 15 residues. TCRdb reprocessed the 5' RACE reads and reports one entry per CDR3 protein, with no DNA. The sample has roughly 380,000 distinct CDR3 sequences; the top ten hold 5.2%. As concerns this clonotype: The antigen remains undetermined.

Study-wide results and caveats: These clonotypes, the leaders elsewhere, also led the CD3+CD56-NKG2C+ fraction in four donors. Six donors had dominant NKG2C+ clonotypes that comprised roughly 1.0-8% of their CD8+ T cells.

The sample was blood T cells: a sorted CD56 or NKG2C T cell subset, CD4+ or CD8+ T cells, or bulk PBMC T cells (not recorded which). V is TRBV5-1 and J is TRBJ2-7; the D call from TCRdb, TRBD1, cannot be confirmed without DNA. The TCR sequence derives from a man aged 18-69 years in good health. The CDR3 loop is CASSVPGQGTYEQYF.